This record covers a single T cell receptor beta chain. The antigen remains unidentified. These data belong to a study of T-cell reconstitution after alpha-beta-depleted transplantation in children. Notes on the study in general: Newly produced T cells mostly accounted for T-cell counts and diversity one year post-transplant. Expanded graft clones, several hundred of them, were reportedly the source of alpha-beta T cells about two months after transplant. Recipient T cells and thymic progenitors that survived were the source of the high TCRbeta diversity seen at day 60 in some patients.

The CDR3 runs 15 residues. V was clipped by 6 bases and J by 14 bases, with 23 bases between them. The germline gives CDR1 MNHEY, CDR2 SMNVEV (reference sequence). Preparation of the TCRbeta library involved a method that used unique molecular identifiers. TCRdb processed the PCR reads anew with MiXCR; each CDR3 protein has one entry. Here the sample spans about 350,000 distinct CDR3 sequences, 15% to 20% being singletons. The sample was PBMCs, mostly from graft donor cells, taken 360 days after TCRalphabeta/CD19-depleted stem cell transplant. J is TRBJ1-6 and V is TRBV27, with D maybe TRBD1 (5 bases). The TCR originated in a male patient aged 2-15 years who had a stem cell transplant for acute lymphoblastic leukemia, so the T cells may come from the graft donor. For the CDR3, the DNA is TGTGCCAGCAGCAGCCGGGACGCCCCCAATTGGGCCCTCCACTTT. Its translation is CASSSRDAPNWALHF.